The 31 T cell receptor beta chains below were found in one sample sequenced in a study of preoperative IRX-2 immunotherapy in early breast cancer. Treatment noted: preoperative locoregional IRX-2 cytokine immunotherapy. Only in-frame clones appear in the TCRdb table, and some are missing; sequencing was by immunoSEQ multiplex PCR. The sample has some 30,000 clones, 90% seen once. This sample was gathered from a patient treated with IRX-2 immunotherapy. The receptors derive from a human donor with breast cancer.

This rearrangement joins TRBV6-1 to TRBJ1-2; D is possibly TRBD1 (5 bases). V was clipped by 6 bases and J by 4 bases, with 15 bases between them. CDR1 and CDR2 (germline): MNHNS, SASEGT. This CDR3 spans 14 amino acids. The CDR3 DNA reads as TGTGCCAGCAGCGTCCAGGGACTGGCCTATGGCTACACCTTC. Protein sequence: CASSVQGLAYGYTF.

This clone has only one observation. The V gene is TRBV5-1, the J gene TRBJ2-1; 9 nucleotides match TRBD2. Germline CDR1 is SGHRS and CDR2 is YFSETQ. V gave up 3 bases and J gave up 6 bases; unmatched junction bases: 10. The CDR3 covers 16 residues. The CDR3 loop reads CASSSAVSGSFNEQFF. The CDR3 region has the DNA TGCGCCAGCAGCTCCGCCGTTAGCGGGAGCTTCAATGAGCAGTTCTTC.

The rearrangement links TRBV7-9 to TRBJ1-5, with unresolved D. Germline CDR1 and CDR2: SEHNR and FQNEAQ (reference sequence). Between the trimmed V and J ends, which lost 1 base and 5 bases, there was a span of 6 bases. The CDR3 spans 13 residues. CDR3 coding DNA: TGTGCCAGCAGCTTAGAAGGGTATCAGCCCCAGCATTTT. It specifies CASSLEGYQPQHF.

This clone was observed once. The genes are TRBV2 and TRBJ2-2; D remains ambiguous. This CDR3 has 15 residues. Germline V lookup: CDR1 SNHLY, CDR2 FYNNEI. V was clipped by 7 bases and J by 0 bases, with 12 bases between them. CDR3 coding DNA: TGTGCCAGCAAAAGGCAGGTCGCGAACACCGGGGAGCTGTTTTTT. Amino acids: CASKRQVANTGELFF.

The genes are TRBV18 and TRBJ1-6, with D perhaps matching TRBD1 (6 bases). The CDR3 spans 19 residues. Germline values: CDR1 KGHSH, CDR2 LQKENI. V gave up 3 bases and J gave up 0 bases, with 18 bases separating them. CDR3 DNA: TGTGCCAGCTCACCTACACCCCTGACAGGCAGCTCCTATAATTCACCCCTCCACTTT. It is translated as CASSPTPLTGSSYNSPLHF.

This chain joins TRBV9 and TRBJ2-3; 12 bases line up with TRBD2. CDR3 length equals 16 residues. Per the germline V gene, CDR1 is SGDLS and CDR2 is YYNGEE. After removal of 0 bases from V and 3 bases from J, the junction contained 2 bases not matched to a gene. The CDR3 nucleotides are TGTGCCAGCAGCGTAGGCACTAGCGGGAGGACAGATACGCAGTATTTT. Its translation is CASSVGTSGRTDTQYF.

The rearrangement links TRBV19 to TRBJ1-5, with D maybe TRBD1 (5 bases). This CDR3 has 16 amino acids. CDR1 and CDR2 (germline): LNHDA, SQIVND (reference sequence). The ends were cut back, 4 bases at V and 0 bases at J, with 13 bases in the middle. The CDR3: CASSTPWTHSNQPQHF. CDR3 bases: TGTGCCAGTAGTACCCCGTGGACACATAGCAATCAGCCCCAGCATTTT.

The rearrangement uses TRBV5-6 and TRBJ1-2, with TRBD1 as a possible D gene (5 bases). There are 15 residues in the CDR3. The germline V gene encodes CDR1 SGHDT and CDR2 YYEEEE. With 2 bases removed from V and 4 bases from J, the gap between germline ends came to 15 bases. The CDR3 region is CASSLVGRGSYGYTF. The CDR3 DNA is TGTGCCAGCAGCTTAGTGGGGCGTGGGTCCTATGGCTACACCTTC.

The chain combines TRBV5-1 with TRBJ2-7; 10 nucleotides match TRBD1. CDR1 SGHRS and CDR2 YFSETQ come from the germline V gene. CDR3 length equals 14 residues. The J segment lost 5 bases and the V segment lost 4 bases, leaving 6 bases of the junction unmatched. CDR3 residues: CASSQTGGKHEQYF. CDR3 in DNA: TGCGCCAGCAGCCAGACAGGGGGCAAACACGAGCAGTACTTC.

V gene TRBV28 combines with J gene TRBJ2-1; D gene ambiguous. This CDR3 region has 13 residues. V was clipped by 3 bases and J by 2 bases, with 5 bases between them. From germline, CDR1 is MDHEN and CDR2 SYDVKM. Here the CDR3 reads CASSLSPYNEQFF. CDR3 DNA: TGTGCCAGCAGTTTGTCACCCTACAATGAGCAGTTCTTC.

V usage is TRBV7-8 and J usage is TRBJ2-2; possible D gene TRBD2, 6 bases. The CDR3 has 14 residues. Trimming removed 8 bases at V and 4 bases at J, with 14 bases between. Germline V gene lookup returns CDR1 SGHVS and CDR2 FQNEAQ. The CDR3 loop is CASRGGTVTGELFF. The CDR3 DNA reads TGTGCCAGCCGCGGCGGGACGGTCACCGGGGAGCTGTTTTTT. The full variable domain, with the rest looked up from reference TRBV7-8 and TRBJ2-2, is GAGVSQSPRYKVAKRGQDVALRCDPISGHVSLFWYQQALGQGPEFLTYFQNEAQLDKSGLPSDRFFAERPEGSVSTLKIQRTQQEDSAVYLCASRGGTVTGELFFGEGSRLTVL.

This sequence joins TRBV28 and TRBJ1-2; maybe TRBD1 (5 bases). This CDR3 has 14 residues. CDR1 is MDHEN and CDR2 is SYDVKM in the germline V gene. Trimming shortened V by 4 bases and J by 3 bases, and 12 bases separated the two germline ends. The chain's CDR3 is CASSYLRDYYGYTF. DNA of the CDR3: TGTGCCAGCAGTTATTTGCGGGACTACTATGGCTACACCTTC.

The V gene is TRBV19, the J gene TRBJ2-1; D perhaps matches TRBD1 (6 bases). CDR1 LNHDA and CDR2 SQIVND come from the germline V gene (reference sequence). The CDR3 spans 11 residues. V gave up 4 bases and J gave up 11 bases, with 9 bases separating them. The CDR3: CASSTGQQQFF. The CDR3 region has the DNA TGTGCCAGTAGTACCGGACAGCAGCAGTTCTTC.

The J gene is TRBJ1-1, the V gene TRBV30, with D tentatively TRBD1 (6 bases). Germline CDR1 reads GTSNPN; CDR2 reads SVGIG (reference sequence). The germline V and J ends were trimmed by 8 bases and 4 bases, with 20 bases remaining between them. The CDR3 sequence is 14 residues long. CDR3 protein: CALDTTGWGTEAFF. DNA of the CDR3: TGTGCCCTGGACACGACAGGTTGGGGCACTGAAGCTTTCTTT.

The chain is built from TRBV6-5 and TRBJ1-6, with 11 bases fitting TRBD1. The CDR3 is 15 amino acids. J was trimmed by 5 bases and V by 4 bases; bases with no gene match: 1. CDR1 is MNHEY, CDR2 SVGAGI, per germline. The CDR3 protein is CASSLDRGHNSPLHF. In DNA form, the CDR3 reads TGTGCCAGCAGTTTGGACAGGGGGCATAATTCACCCCTCCACTTT.

The J gene is TRBJ2-1, the V gene TRBV7-9, with no clear D. This CDR3 has 12 residues. Germline loops: CDR1 SEHNR, CDR2 FQNEAQ (reference sequence). Trimming stripped 6 bases from V and 8 bases from J, with 11 bases between. This CDR3 reads CASSPEPDEQFF. CDR3 coding DNA: TGTGCCAGCAGTCCCGAACCGGATGAGCAGTTCTTC.

V gene TRBV10-3 combines with J gene TRBJ2-1, with D possibly matching TRBD2 (6 bases). CDR1 ENHRY and CDR2 SYGVKD come from the germline V gene. Trimming took off 8 bases at V and 0 bases at J, with 8 bases between the two ends. This CDR3 is built from 13 residues. As DNA, the CDR3 is TGTGCCATCGGGCGGGACTCCTACAATGAGCAGTTCTTC. It translates to CAIGRDSYNEQFF.

V gene TRBV7-7 combines with J gene TRBJ2-5; 8 bases align to TRBD1. This CDR3 has 15 amino acids. The germline V gene encodes CDR1 SSHAT and CDR2 FNYEAQ (reference sequence). Unmatched junction bases numbered 7, after V lost 3 bases and J lost 4 bases. The CDR3 DNA is TGTGCCAGCAGCTTGGGGGACAGGCGGGGAGAGACCCAGTACTTC. Amino acid sequence: CASSLGDRRGETQYF.

The gene calls are TRBV10-2 and TRBJ2-7; D gene uncertain. The CDR3 covers 14 residues. Per the germline V gene, CDR1 is WSHSY and CDR2 is SAAADI. V dropped 5 bases and J dropped 4 bases, with 15 bases sitting between them. CDR3 protein: CASSLGYPTYEQYF. CDR3 DNA sequence: TGCGCCAGCAGTTTGGGCTACCCGACTTACGAGCAGTACTTC.

This rearrangement joins TRBV19 to TRBJ1-2, with D unresolved. The germline V gene has CDR1 LNHDA and CDR2 SQIVND (reference sequence). Trimming took off 6 bases at V and 2 bases at J, with 19 bases between the two ends. This CDR3 spans 16 amino acids. CDR3 in amino acids: CASSRALGSVNYGYTF. For the CDR3, the DNA is TGTGCCAGTAGCCGAGCGCTCGGGTCTGTAAACTATGGCTACACCTTC.

This clone was detected only a few times. This chain uses TRBV4-3 with TRBJ2-2; 8 bases match TRBD2. The CDR3 runs to 17 residues. Unmatched junction bases numbered 4, after V lost 0 bases and J lost 1 base. Germline V gives CDR1 LGHNA, CDR2 YSLEER. CDR3 sequence reads: CASSQDPRGGNTGELFF. CDR3 DNA sequence: TGCGCCAGCAGCCAAGATCCTCGGGGGGGGAACACCGGGGAGCTGTTTTTT.

This clone was recorded once. This chain links TRBV14 with TRBJ2-7; 16 bases map to TRBD2. The trim removed 5 bases at V and 3 bases at J, leaving 7 bases unmatched. The CDR3 contains 17 residues. Germline CDR1 and CDR2: SGHDN and FVKESK. CDR3 sequence: CASSSGLAGGIHYEQYF. The CDR3, as DNA: TGTGCCAGCAGCTCGGGACTAGCGGGAGGGATCCACTACGAGCAGTACTTC.

The sample holds a few counts of this clone. The chain is built from TRBV28 and TRBJ2-2; D is uncertain. Germline V gives CDR1 MDHEN, CDR2 SYDVKM. The CDR3 extends over 12 amino acids. Trimming shortened V by 2 bases and J by 5 bases, and 3 bases separated the two germline ends. CDR3 nucleotides: TGTGCCAGCAGTTTAGAGACCGGGGAGCTGTTTTTT. Its protein is CASSLETGELFF.

The rearrangement joins TRBV10-2 to TRBJ2-2; maybe TRBD1 (5 bases). Germline V gene lookup returns CDR1 WSHSY and CDR2 SAAADI. V lost 1 base and J 6 bases, leaving 6 bases between the germline ends. This CDR3 comprises 13 residues. The CDR3 DNA sequence: TGCGCCAGCAGTGAGTACAGGCCCGGGGAGCTGTTTTTT. Translated: CASSEYRPGELFF.

This sequence joins TRBV19 and TRBJ2-5; 8 bases line up with TRBD2. V lost 6 bases and J lost 3; bases outside the gene matches: 3. The CDR3 is 13 amino acids. The germline CDR1 and CDR2 sequences are LNHDA and SQIVND (reference sequence). The CDR3 loop is CASSTSGKETQYF. The CDR3 bases are TGTGCCAGTAGCACTAGCGGAAAAGAGACCCAGTACTTC.

V and J are TRBV5-1 and TRBJ2-1, with 7 bases aligning to TRBD2. Germline V gene data show CDR1 as SGHRS and CDR2 as YFSETQ. CDR3 size: 17 residues. Trimming removed 5 bases from V and 0 bases from J; junction bases left unmatched: 11. Written as DNA, the CDR3 is TGCGCCAGCAGACGTTTTCTAGCGGTTTCCTCCTACAATGAGCAGTTCTTC. Translating it yields CASRRFLAVSSYNEQFF.

This chain uses TRBV7-2 with TRBJ1-5, with D hard to call. This CDR3 is built from 14 residues. V lost 2 bases to trimming and J lost 3 bases, with 8 bases between them. Germline V gene sequence: CDR1 SGHTA, CDR2 FQGNSA. The CDR3 region has the DNA TGTGCCAGCAGCTTATCAGCCATCAATCAGCCCCAGCATTTT. The encoded protein is CASSLSAINQPQHF.

V is TRBV10-3 and J is TRBJ2-2, with 7 bases lining up with TRBD1. Per germline, CDR1 ENHRY and CDR2 SYGVKD. The CDR3 spans 15 residues. V lost 4 bases, J lost 3 bases, and 5 bases stayed unmatched. The CDR3 sequence is CAISGQGQDTGELFF. The CDR3 DNA is TGTGCCATCAGTGGACAGGGACAAGACACCGGGGAGCTGTTTTTT.

The chain employs TRBV5-1 and TRBJ1-2, with D uncertain. V was cut by 4 bases and J by 2 bases, with 15 bases left in between. This CDR3 comprises 15 residues. Germline V CDR1 and CDR2: SGHRS, YFSETQ. CDR3 region: CASSLGPTQNYGYTF. The CDR3 nucleotides are TGCGCCAGCAGCCTTGGACCAACGCAGAACTATGGCTACACCTTC.

The chain has TRBV5-8 and TRBJ1-4; D may be TRBD1 (5 bases). Deletions cut 2 bases from V and 5 bases from J, with 13 bases between. The CDR3 contains 15 residues. The germline V gene encodes CDR1 SGHTS and CDR2 YDEGEE. The DNA of the CDR3 is TGTGCCAGCAGCTTTGGGGGAAAAAGGAATGAAAAACTGTTTTTT. It specifies CASSFGGKRNEKLFF.

This chain uses TRBV19 with TRBJ1-4; D remains unclear. The CDR3 length is 14 residues. V shed 7 bases and J shed 8 bases, with 17 bases lying between them. Germline assignment: CDR1 LNHDA and CDR2 SQIVND (reference sequence). CDR3 in amino acids: CASTRTPWGEKLFF. CDR3 coding DNA: TGTGCCAGTACTCGGACCCCATGGGGAGAAAAACTGTTTTTT. The full variable domain, its missing parts supplied by reference TRBV19 and TRBJ1-4, is DGGITQSPKYLFRKEGQNVTLSCEQNLNHDAMYWYRQDPGQGLRLIYYSQIVNDFQKGDIAEGYSVSREKKESFPLTVTSAQKNPTAFYLCASTRTPWGEKLFFGSGTQLSVL.